Below, 23 T cell receptor beta chains from the same sample are listed, as sequenced in a study of cytomegalovirus exposure and HLA in healthy donors. Primers included in the PCR were 60 Vbeta and 13 Jbeta primers. Measured with immunoSEQ multiplex PCR; TCRdb has only the in-frame clones, and not every one. Of roughly 180,000 clones listed, about 9% are singletons. The material sequenced was PBMCs. All receptors derive from a woman aged 25 to 39 in good health and CMV-seropositive.

This clone was picked up a small number of times. The rearrangement uses TRBV7-9 and TRBJ2-7, with D possibly being TRBD2 (5 bases). Trimming removed 5 bases from V and 3 bases from J, with 17 bases in between. From germline, CDR1 is SEHNR and CDR2 FQNEAQ (reference sequence). The length of the CDR3 is 15 residues. CDR3 nucleotides: TGTGCCAGCAGCCCGGGATCCGGAATGGACTACGAGCAGTACTTC. Translation gives CASSPGSGMDYEQYF.

In its sample, this clone was seen a few times. The chain couples TRBV2 to TRBJ2-7, with TRBD1 matching over 7 bases. Germline trimming cut 2 bases from V and 7 bases from J; bases unmatched to any gene: 11. Germline V gives CDR1 SNHLY, CDR2 FYNNEI. The CDR3 totals 15 residues. CDR3 in amino acids: CASSELSRGRGEQYF. CDR3 coding DNA: TGTGCCAGCAGTGAACTCTCACGGGGCAGGGGGGAGCAGTACTTC.

Only a few counts were recorded for this clone. This sequence joins TRBV9 and TRBJ1-2, with D perhaps matching TRBD1 (6 bases). The CDR3 has 15 residues. Deletions cut 0 bases from V and 4 bases from J, with 13 bases between. Germline CDR1 SGDLS, CDR2 YYNGEE. DNA for the CDR3: TGTGCCAGCAGCGTAGACGGGGGGCTAAGCTATGGCTACACCTTC. It codes for CASSVDGGLSYGYTF.

The chain couples TRBV5-6 to TRBJ2-7; 11 bases line up with TRBD1. Per germline, CDR1 SGHDT and CDR2 YYEEEE. This CDR3 region has 19 residues. Trimming removed 3 bases from V and 3 bases from J; junction bases left unmatched: 17. CDR3 sequence (DNA): TGTGCCAGCAGCTCACGCATTGGGTGGTTCGGGACAGGGGGCTACGAGCAGTACTTC. Translating gives CASSSRIGWFGTGGYEQYF.

This clone was detected a few times. This chain links TRBV5-4 with TRBJ2-1; possible D gene TRBD1, 8 bases. The germline CDR1 and CDR2 sequences are SGHNT and YYREEE (reference sequence). The length of the CDR3 is 18 residues. Trimming cost V 5 bases and J 2 bases, with 23 bases left between them. DNA for the CDR3: TGTGCCAGCAGGCCAGGGGGCGGGGGCGGAACAGCCTACAATGAGCAGTTCTTC. The encoded protein is CASRPGGGGGTAYNEQFF.

This clone occurred a few times. This chain connects TRBV5-6 to TRBJ2-1; 8 nucleotides match TRBD2. Germline CDR1 reads SGHDT; CDR2 reads YYEEEE. The ends lost 3 bases at V and 0 bases at J; junction bases unmatched: 2. The CDR3 consists of 15 residues. The CDR3 nucleotides read TGTGCCAGCAGCTACGGGACTAGCTCCTACAATGAGCAGTTCTTC. Translated: CASSYGTSSYNEQFF.

V and J are TRBV11-2 and TRBJ2-3, with TRBD1 identical over 7 bases. The germline V gene has CDR1 SGHAT and CDR2 FQNNGV. V trimming: 6 bases; J trimming: 1 base; junction bases outside the gene matches: 10. CDR3 size: 16 residues. DNA for the CDR3: TGTGCCAGCAGAGACGCAGGGGGATTGGGCACAGATACGCAGTATTTT. Translating it yields CASRDAGGLGTDTQYF.

This chain joins TRBV7-3 and TRBJ2-1, with TRBD1 as a possible D gene (6 bases). The CDR3 spans 15 residues. Germline CDR1 SGHTA, CDR2 FQGTGA. The V and J ends lost 2 bases and 0 bases respectively, with 8 bases between them. The DNA for the CDR3 is TGTGCCAGCAGCTTAGGGGGCCACTCCTACAATGAGCAGTTCTTC. It yields the protein CASSLGGHSYNEQFF.

The V gene is TRBV11-3, the J gene TRBJ2-1, with a possible D match to TRBD2 (6 bases). This CDR3 is 16 amino acids long. Trimming stripped 2 bases from V and 3 bases from J, with 14 bases between. Germline values: CDR1 SGHNT, CDR2 YENEEA. The CDR3 is CASSLRSGGGYNEQFF. The CDR3, as DNA: TGTGCCAGCAGCTTACGTAGCGGAGGAGGCTACAATGAGCAGTTCTTC.

This clone was seen more than once but under ten times. This chain connects TRBV7-9 to TRBJ2-7; 9 bases align to TRBD2. Trimming removed 4 bases from V and 3 bases from J; junction bases left unmatched: 10. CDR1 and CDR2 from the germline V gene are SEHNR and FQNEAQ (reference sequence). The CDR3 is 16 residues long. The CDR3 coding sequence is TGTGCCAGCAGCTCAGGCGCGGGGGGGACCTTCTACGAGCAGTACTTC. Translating gives CASSSGAGGTFYEQYF.

The CDR3 DNA sequence: TGTGCCAGCAGCTTAGGGGCCCTAGCGGGACCAGACGAGCAGTACTTC. It codes for CASSLGALAGPDEQYF. The chain recombines TRBV7-3 with TRBJ2-7; 9 positions match TRBD2. Germline V gene data show CDR1 as SGHTA and CDR2 as FQGTGA. The V gene end was trimmed by 2 bases and the J gene end by 5 bases; junction bases not matched to a gene: 10. This CDR3 has 16 residues.

This clone was seen only a few times. The chain employs TRBV19 and TRBJ2-1, with unresolved D. The V gene's germline CDR1 is LNHDA and CDR2 SQIVND (reference sequence). The CDR3 runs to 15 residues. V was clipped by 5 bases and J by 0 bases, with 11 bases between them. Written as DNA, the CDR3 is TGTGCCAGTAGTTCCGGCGGCCTCTCCTACAATGAGCAGTTCTTC. Protein product: CASSSGGLSYNEQFF.

This clone occurred a few times. The chain joins TRBV5-1 to TRBJ2-5; D remains unclear. This CDR3 has 12 residues. Trimming left V 3 bases short and J 1 base short, with 4 bases between. Germline V lookup: CDR1 SGHRS, CDR2 YFSETQ. The DNA for the CDR3 is TGCGCCAGCAGCTCCTCCCAAGAGACCCAGTACTTC. Translating gives CASSSSQETQYF.

This clone was observed a few times. The J gene is TRBJ2-2, the V gene TRBV19; D remains unclear. Germline values: CDR1 LNHDA, CDR2 SQIVND (reference sequence). This CDR3 contains 12 residues. Trimming removed 3 bases from V and 6 bases from J, with 5 bases in between. CDR3 DNA sequence: TGTGCCAGTAGTATTCTTTCCGGGGAGCTGTTTTTT. Protein sequence: CASSILSGELFF. Full variable domain (rest looked up from reference TRBV19 and TRBJ2-2): DGGITQSPKYLFRKEGQNVTLSCEQNLNHDAMYWYRQDPGQGLRLIYYSQIVNDFQKGDIAEGYSVSREKKESFPLTVTSAQKNPTAFYLCASSILSGELFFGEGSRLTVL.

The chain joins TRBV19 to TRBJ1-4, with 7 bases lining up with TRBD1. Germline CDR1 LNHDA, CDR2 SQIVND (reference sequence). The V segment lost 7 bases and the J segment 8 bases; nucleotides outside the gene matches: 7. The CDR3 is 13 amino acids. This CDR3 reads CASTRTGGEKLFF. The CDR3 DNA follows: TGTGCCAGTACGAGGACAGGCGGAGAAAAACTGTTTTTT.

The chain has TRBV19 and TRBJ2-7; TRBD2 is a possible D gene (5 bases). The germline gives CDR1 LNHDA, CDR2 SQIVND (reference sequence). V lost 3 bases to trimming and J lost 3 bases, with 21 bases between them. The CDR3 is made up of 17 amino acids. CDR3 coding DNA: TGTGCCAGTAGTATCAGCACATCCGGGGTAGGCGGCTACGAGCAGTACTTC. This codes for CASSISTSGVGGYEQYF.

This clone has only a few counts. CDR3 protein: CTSSQYRDDSNQPQHF. CDR3 nucleotides: TGCACCAGCAGCCAATACAGGGATGATAGCAATCAGCCCCAGCATTTT. This chain uses TRBV1 with TRBJ1-5; the DNA was not compared with TRBD1, the D call given in the table. TRBV1 constitutes a pseudogene. The CDR3 length is 16 residues.

The J gene is TRBJ2-2, the V gene TRBV21-1; TRBD1, the D gene given by the table, was not confirmed from the DNA. TRBV21-1 is shown as a pseudogene. CDR3 length: 20 amino acids. CDR3 loop: CASSTRKGTGVLVMPGELFF. The CDR3 DNA reads TGTGCCAGCAGCACTAGAAAAGGGACAGGGGTTTTGGTTATGCCCGGGGAGCTGTTTTTT.

In this sample, this clone turned up a few times. The genes are TRBV12-5 and TRBJ2-5, with a tentative D call TRBD1 (7 bases). V was pared by 6 bases and J by 3 bases, with 11 bases between. This CDR3 comprises 13 residues. CDR1 is LGHNT and CDR2 is FRNRAP in the germline V gene. The CDR3 spells CASGRGTEETQYF. In nucleotides, the CDR3 is TGTGCTAGTGGCCGGGGGACAGAAGAGACCCAGTACTTC.

This clone came up a few times. The genes are TRBV5-1 and TRBJ2-7, with D perhaps TRBD2 (6 bases). The CDR3 covers 13 residues. Between the trimmed V and J ends, which lost 4 bases and 6 bases, there was a span of 14 bases. Germline V gene sequence: CDR1 SGHRS, CDR2 YFSETQ. For the CDR3, the DNA is TGCGCCAGCAGCGGGGGGTCAGGGTTCGAGCAGTACTTC. Translating it yields CASSGGSGFEQYF.

CDR3 in amino acids: CASSMTSGTQETQYF. The CDR3, as DNA: TGTGCCAGTAGTATGACTAGCGGCACCCAAGAGACCCAGTACTTC. The V and J genes are TRBV19 and TRBJ2-5, with 9 bases matching TRBD2. The length of the CDR3 is 15 residues. CDR1 and CDR2 from the germline V gene are LNHDA and SQIVND (reference sequence). J lost 1 base, V lost 3 bases, and 3 bases had no gene match.

There are a few counts of this clone. The chain links TRBV27 to TRBJ1-1, with D maybe TRBD1 (6 bases). Trimming pared 4 bases from V and 0 bases from J, leaving 6 bases between. The germline gives CDR1 MNHEY, CDR2 SMNVEV (reference sequence). This CDR3 contains 13 residues. The CDR3 is CASSWTVNTEAFF. CDR3 nucleotides: TGTGCCAGCAGTTGGACAGTGAACACTGAAGCTTTCTTT.

This clone was counted only a few times. The chain has TRBV19 and TRBJ1-5; 7 bases align to TRBD1. Germline V gene lookup returns CDR1 LNHDA and CDR2 SQIVND (reference sequence). Trimming removed 10 bases from V and 7 bases from J; junction bases left unmatched: 10. The CDR3 spans 13 residues. In DNA form, the CDR3 reads TGTGCCACAAAGGACAGGCTAGGCCAGCCCCAGCATTTT. Its protein is CATKDRLGQPQHF.